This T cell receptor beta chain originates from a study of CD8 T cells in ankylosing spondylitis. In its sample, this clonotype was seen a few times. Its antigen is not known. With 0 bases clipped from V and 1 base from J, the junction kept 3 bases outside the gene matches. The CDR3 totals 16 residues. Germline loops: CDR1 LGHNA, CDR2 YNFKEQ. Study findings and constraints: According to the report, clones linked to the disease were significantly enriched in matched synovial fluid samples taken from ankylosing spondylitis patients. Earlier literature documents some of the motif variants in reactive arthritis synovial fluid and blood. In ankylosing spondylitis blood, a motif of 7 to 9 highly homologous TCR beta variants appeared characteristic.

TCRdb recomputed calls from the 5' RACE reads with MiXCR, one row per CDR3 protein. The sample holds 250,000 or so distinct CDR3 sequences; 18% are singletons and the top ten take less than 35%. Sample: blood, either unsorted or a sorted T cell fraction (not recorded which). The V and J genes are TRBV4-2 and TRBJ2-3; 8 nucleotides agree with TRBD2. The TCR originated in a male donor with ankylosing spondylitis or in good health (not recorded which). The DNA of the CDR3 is TGTGCCAGCAGCCAAGAAGAGACTAGCGGCACAGATACGCAGTATTTT. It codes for CASSQEETSGTDTQYF.